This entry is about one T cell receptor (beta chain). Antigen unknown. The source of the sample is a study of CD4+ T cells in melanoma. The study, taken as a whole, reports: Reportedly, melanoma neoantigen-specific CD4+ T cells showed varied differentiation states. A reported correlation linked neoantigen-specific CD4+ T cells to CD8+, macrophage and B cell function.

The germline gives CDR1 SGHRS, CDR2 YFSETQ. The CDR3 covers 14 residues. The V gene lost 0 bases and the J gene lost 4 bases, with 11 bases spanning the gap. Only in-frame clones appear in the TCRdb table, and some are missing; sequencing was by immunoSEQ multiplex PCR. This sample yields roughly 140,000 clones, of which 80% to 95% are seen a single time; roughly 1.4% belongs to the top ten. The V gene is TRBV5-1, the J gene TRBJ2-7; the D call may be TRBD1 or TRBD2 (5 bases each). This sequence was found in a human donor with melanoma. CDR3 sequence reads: CASSLVGESYEQYF. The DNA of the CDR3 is TGCGCCAGCAGCTTGGTGGGGGAATCTTACGAGCAGTACTTC.